This TCR beta chain was retrieved from a study of T-cell memory formation after mild COVID-19. The V end was cut by 0 bases, the J end by 2 bases, with 12 bases between. Germline V gene data show CDR1 as MGHRA and CDR2 as YSYEKL. The CDR3 sequence is 16 residues long. Via MiXCR, TCRdb re-called the 5' RACE reads, giving one row per CDR3 protein. The sample includes nearly 350,000 distinct CDR3 sequences, 13% seen only once; the top ten take 20% to 25%. This clonotype was detected ten times or more. Sequences were obtained from PBMCs or a T cell subset sorted from them (not recorded which). The receptor was derived from a man aged 18 to 35 who had mild COVID-19 (a few samples of this study predate the infection). Cell type and time point are not known. The chain recombines TRBV4-1 with TRBJ2-3; D not resolved. The chain's CDR3 is CASSQESVPNTDTQYF. The CDR3 bases are TGCGCCAGCAGCCAAGAATCGGTCCCAAACACAGATACGCAGTATTTT.